A selection of T cell receptor beta chains follows, all from one sample in a study of molecular identifiers for immune sequencing clone quantification. Each CDR3 protein is one row after TCRdb ran MiXCR on the PCR reads. The profile shows approximately 630,000 distinct CDR3 sequences, less than 30% of them singletons. Specimen: naive CD8+ T cells from blood, with Jurkat cell RNA spiked in. The receptors derive from a human donor in good health. Some libraries in this study had Jurkat cell RNA spiked in. CDR3s include the opening cysteine and the closing phenylalanine or tryptophan. The listing skips clone size in some rows; elsewhere it reads once, few, many or a size class.

cdr3_length: 14
j_call: TRBJ2-1
clone_size: many
v_call: TRBV5-8
cdr3_aa: CASSQGTYRGEQFF

cdr3_length: 15
j_call: TRBJ1-3
clone_size: -
v_call: TRBV7-8
cdr3_aa: CASSPNRAGGDTIYF

cdr3_length: 16
j_call: TRBJ1-1
clone_size: many
v_call: TRBV4-2
cdr3_aa: CASSQQLVGGDTEAFF

cdr3_length: 15
j_call: TRBJ2-1
clone_size: -
v_call: TRBV6-2/TRBV6-3
cdr3_aa: CASIPSSQTYNEQFF

cdr3_length: 16
j_call: TRBJ2-2
clone_size: -
v_call: TRBV7-9
cdr3_aa: CASSARKGQGTGELFF

cdr3_length: 12
j_call: TRBJ1-1
clone_size: few
v_call: TRBV5-1
cdr3_aa: CASTGPNTEAFF

cdr3_length: 13
j_call: TRBJ2-7
clone_size: -
v_call: TRBV29-1
cdr3_aa: CSIEGGSSYEQYF

cdr3_length: 17
j_call: TRBJ2-5
clone_size: many
v_call: TRBV4-3
cdr3_aa: CASSQEGASGRIETQYF

cdr3_length: 16
j_call: TRBJ1-4
clone_size: many
v_call: TRBV7-8
cdr3_aa: CASSLRASPTNEKLFF

cdr3_length: 16
j_call: TRBJ2-7
clone_size: many
v_call: TRBV20-1
cdr3_aa: CSASVGLAGAAYEQYF

cdr3_length: 15
j_call: TRBJ2-7
clone_size: -
v_call: TRBV27
cdr3_aa: CASSLGLAGAREQYF

cdr3_length: 16
j_call: TRBJ1-1
clone_size: many
v_call: TRBV4-3
cdr3_aa: CASSQDHPILEAEAFF

cdr3_length: 16
j_call: TRBJ2-3
clone_size: -
v_call: TRBV28
cdr3_aa: CASSTGLALYTDTQYF

cdr3_length: 15
j_call: TRBJ2-1
clone_size: -
v_call: TRBV7-2
cdr3_aa: CASSNRDHPYNEQFF

cdr3_length: 12
j_call: TRBJ2-2
clone_size: many
v_call: TRBV7-2
cdr3_aa: CASSQGAGELFF

cdr3_length: 15
j_call: TRBJ1-5
clone_size: -
v_call: TRBV19
cdr3_aa: CACSPGTGFNQPQHF

cdr3_length: 15
j_call: TRBJ2-3
clone_size: few
v_call: TRBV2
cdr3_aa: CASSDPEGSTDTQYF

cdr3_length: 15
j_call: TRBJ1-1
clone_size: -
v_call: TRBV4-1
cdr3_aa: CASSQGRQANTEAFF

cdr3_length: 13
j_call: TRBJ2-7
clone_size: many
v_call: TRBV7-9
cdr3_aa: CASSTGPTYEQYF

cdr3_length: 14
j_call: TRBJ2-7
clone_size: -
v_call: TRBV12-3/TRBV12-4
cdr3_aa: CASSHSRGAYEQYF

cdr3_length: 14
j_call: TRBJ1-1
clone_size: -
v_call: TRBV12-3/TRBV12-4
cdr3_aa: CASANYRMNTEAFF

cdr3_length: 15
j_call: TRBJ2-7
clone_size: -
v_call: TRBV11-2
cdr3_aa: CASSATGGQGYEQYF

cdr3_length: 16
j_call: TRBJ1-4
clone_size: few
v_call: TRBV5-6
cdr3_aa: CASSLALQGMYEKLFF

cdr3_length: 14
j_call: TRBJ2-3
clone_size: many
v_call: TRBV30
cdr3_aa: CAWSQLTSTDTQYF

cdr3_length: 14
j_call: TRBJ2-3
clone_size: many
v_call: TRBV5-1
cdr3_aa: CASSYGQGPDTQYF